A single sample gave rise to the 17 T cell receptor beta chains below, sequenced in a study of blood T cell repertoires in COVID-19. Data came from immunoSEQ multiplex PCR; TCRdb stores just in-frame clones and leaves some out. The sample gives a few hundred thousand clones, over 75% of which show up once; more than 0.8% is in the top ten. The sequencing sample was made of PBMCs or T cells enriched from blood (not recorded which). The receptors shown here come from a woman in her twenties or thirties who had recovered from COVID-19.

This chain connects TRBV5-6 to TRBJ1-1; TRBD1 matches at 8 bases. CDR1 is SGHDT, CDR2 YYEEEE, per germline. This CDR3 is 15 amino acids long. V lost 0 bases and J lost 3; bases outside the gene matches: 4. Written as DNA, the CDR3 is TGTGCCAGCAGCTTGGCCGGACAGGGTGACACTGAAGCTTTCTTT. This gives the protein CASSLAGQGDTEAFF.

As DNA, the CDR3 is TGCGCCAGCAGCTTGGTTTCGGGGTCCCTACCTTCCCGGGAGCTGTTTTTT. Protein sequence: CASSLVSGSLPSRELFF. This chain joins TRBV5-1 and TRBJ2-2; D is possibly TRBD2 (5 bases). Germline assignment: CDR1 SGHRS and CDR2 YFSETQ. V gave up 0 bases and J gave up 9 bases, with 21 bases separating them. CDR3 length: 17 amino acids.

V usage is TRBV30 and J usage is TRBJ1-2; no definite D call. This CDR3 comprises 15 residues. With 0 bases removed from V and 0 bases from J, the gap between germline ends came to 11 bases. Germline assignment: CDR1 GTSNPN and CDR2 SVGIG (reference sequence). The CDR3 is CAWSVSPGANYGYTF. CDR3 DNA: TGTGCCTGGAGTGTATCCCCGGGAGCTAACTATGGCTACACCTTC.

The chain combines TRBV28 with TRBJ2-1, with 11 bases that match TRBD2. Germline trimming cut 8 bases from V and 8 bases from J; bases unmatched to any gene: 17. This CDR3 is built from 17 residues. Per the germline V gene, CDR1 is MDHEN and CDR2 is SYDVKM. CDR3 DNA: TGTGCCAGCCGGGTGGGGGTGAGACTAGCGGGGAGGGATGAGCAGTTCTTC. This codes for CASRVGVRLAGRDEQFF.

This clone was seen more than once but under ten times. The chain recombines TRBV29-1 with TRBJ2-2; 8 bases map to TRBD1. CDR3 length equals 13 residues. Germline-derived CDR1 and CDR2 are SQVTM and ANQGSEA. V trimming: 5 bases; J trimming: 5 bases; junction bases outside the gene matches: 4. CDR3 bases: TGCAGCGTTATGACAGGGGCGACCGGGGAGCTGTTTTTT. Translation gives CSVMTGATGELFF.

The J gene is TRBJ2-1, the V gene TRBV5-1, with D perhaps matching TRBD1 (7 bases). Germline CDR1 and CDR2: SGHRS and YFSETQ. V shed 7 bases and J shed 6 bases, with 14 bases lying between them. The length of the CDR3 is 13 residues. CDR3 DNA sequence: TGCGCCAGCCAAGACCAGGGGGGCAATGAGCAGTTCTTC. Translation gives CASQDQGGNEQFF.

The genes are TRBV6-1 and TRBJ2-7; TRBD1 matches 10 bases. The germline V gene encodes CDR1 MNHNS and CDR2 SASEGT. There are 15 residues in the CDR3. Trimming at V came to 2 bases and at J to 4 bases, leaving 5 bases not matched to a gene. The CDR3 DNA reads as TGTGCCAGCAGTGAAAGACAGGGGGCCCTATACGAGCAGTACTTC. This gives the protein CASSERQGALYEQYF.

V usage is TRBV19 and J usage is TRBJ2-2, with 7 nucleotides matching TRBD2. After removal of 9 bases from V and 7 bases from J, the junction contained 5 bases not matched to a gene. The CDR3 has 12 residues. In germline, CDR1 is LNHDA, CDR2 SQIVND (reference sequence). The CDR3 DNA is TGTGCCAGGTGGGGGGGAGGCGGGGAGCTGTTTTTT. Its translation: CARWGGGGELFF.

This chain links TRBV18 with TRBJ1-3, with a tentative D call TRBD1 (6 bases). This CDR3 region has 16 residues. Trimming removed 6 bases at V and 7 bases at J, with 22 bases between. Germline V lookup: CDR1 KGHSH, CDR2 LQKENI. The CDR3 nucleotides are TGTGCCAGCTCCCACAAGACAGGAGCCCTGGGGAACACCATATATTTT. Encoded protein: CASSHKTGALGNTIYF.

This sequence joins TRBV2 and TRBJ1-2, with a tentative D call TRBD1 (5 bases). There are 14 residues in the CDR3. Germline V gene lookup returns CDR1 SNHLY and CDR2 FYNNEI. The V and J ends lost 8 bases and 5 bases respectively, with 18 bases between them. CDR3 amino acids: CASHGATGGYGYTF. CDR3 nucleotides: TGTGCCAGCCACGGGGCAACCGGAGGGTATGGCTACACCTTC.

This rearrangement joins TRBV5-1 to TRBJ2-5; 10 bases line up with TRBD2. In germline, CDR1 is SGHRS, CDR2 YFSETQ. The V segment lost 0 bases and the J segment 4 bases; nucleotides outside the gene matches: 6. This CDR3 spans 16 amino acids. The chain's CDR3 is CASSLGSGGARETQYF. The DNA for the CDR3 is TGCGCCAGCAGCTTGGGGAGCGGGGGGGCGAGAGAGACCCAGTACTTC. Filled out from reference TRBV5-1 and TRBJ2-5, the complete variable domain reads KAGVTQTPRYLIKTRGQQVTLSCSPISGHRSVSWYQQTPGQGLQFLFEYFSETQRNKGNFPGRFSGRQFSNSRSEMNVSTLELGDSALYLCASSLGSGGARETQYFGPGTRLLVL.

CDR3 bases: TGTGCCAGCAGGACAGGGGTGAAAGATACGCAGTATTTT. It codes for CASRTGVKDTQYF. The V and J genes are TRBV6-5 and TRBJ2-3; 8 nucleotides match TRBD1. The V and J ends lost 6 bases and 5 bases, in that order; junction bases with no gene match: 4. Germline assignment: CDR1 MNHEY and CDR2 SVGAGI. CDR3 size: 13 residues.

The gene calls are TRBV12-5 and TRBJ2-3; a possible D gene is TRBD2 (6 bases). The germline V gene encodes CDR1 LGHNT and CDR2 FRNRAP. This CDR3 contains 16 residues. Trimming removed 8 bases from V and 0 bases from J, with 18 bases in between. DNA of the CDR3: TGTGCTAGTTCGGGGGATCGGGACGCAAGCACAGATACGCAGTATTTT. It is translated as CASSGDRDASTDTQYF. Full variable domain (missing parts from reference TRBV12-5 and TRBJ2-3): DARVTQTPRHKVTEMGQEVTMRCQPILGHNTVFWYRQTMMQGLELLAYFRNRAPLDDSGMPKDRFSAEMPDATLATLKIQPSEPRDSAVYFCASSGDRDASTDTQYFGPGTRLTVL.

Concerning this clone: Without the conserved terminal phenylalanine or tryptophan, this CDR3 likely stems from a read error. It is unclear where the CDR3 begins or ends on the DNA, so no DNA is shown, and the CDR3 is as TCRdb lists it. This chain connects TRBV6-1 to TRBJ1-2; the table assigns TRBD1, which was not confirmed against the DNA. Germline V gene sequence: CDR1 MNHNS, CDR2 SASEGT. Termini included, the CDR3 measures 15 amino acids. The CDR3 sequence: CASSDRLGQGARIVY.

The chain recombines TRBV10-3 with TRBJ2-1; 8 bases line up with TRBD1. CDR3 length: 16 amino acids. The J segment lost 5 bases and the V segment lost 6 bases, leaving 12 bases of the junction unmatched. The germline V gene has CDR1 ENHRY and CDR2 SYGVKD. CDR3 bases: TGTGCCATCAGCGGGACAGGAACGATGCGTGACAATGAGCAGTTCTTC. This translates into CAISGTGTMRDNEQFF.

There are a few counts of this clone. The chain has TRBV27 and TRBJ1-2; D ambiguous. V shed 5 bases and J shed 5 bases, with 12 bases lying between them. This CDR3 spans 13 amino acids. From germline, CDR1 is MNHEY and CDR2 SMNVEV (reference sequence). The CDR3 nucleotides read TGTGCCAGCAGTGCTGACTCTGAATATGGCTACACCTTC. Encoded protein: CASSADSEYGYTF.

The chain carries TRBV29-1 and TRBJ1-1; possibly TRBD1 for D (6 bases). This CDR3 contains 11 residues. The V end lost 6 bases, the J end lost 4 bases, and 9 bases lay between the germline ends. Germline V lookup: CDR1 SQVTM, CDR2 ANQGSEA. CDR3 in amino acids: CSVVQGTEAFF. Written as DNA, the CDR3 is TGCAGCGTAGTACAGGGCACTGAAGCTTTCTTT.